This TCR beta chain was sequenced in a study of blood T cell repertoires in COVID-19. Generated by immunoSEQ multiplex PCR, the TCRdb table keeps only in-frame clones and is missing some. The sample contains fewer than 200,000 clones, about 88% of which appear only once. The germline V gene encodes CDR1 WSHSY and CDR2 SAAADI. The ends lost 4 bases at V and 5 bases at J; junction bases unmatched: 11. CDR3 length: 15 amino acids. This TCR derives from a woman of 80 years or more with COVID-19, enrolled during active disease. The chain uses TRBV10-2 and TRBJ2-7, with 7 bases aligning to TRBD2. The sample taken for sequencing was peripheral blood. DNA for the CDR3: TGCGCCAGCAGTGGATGGGAGGGAAACGGCGACGAGCAGTACTTC. This sequence encodes CASSGWEGNGDEQYF.